This entry lists 31 T cell receptor beta chains sequenced from one sample in a study of blood T cell repertoires in COVID-19. Sequenced by immunoSEQ multiplex PCR; TCRdb stores in-frame clones only, minus some. The sample lists roughly 200,000 clones; 80% to 90% were seen once. The sequenced sample consisted of peripheral blood. The origin of the receptors is a man aged 55-75 years with acute or convalescent COVID-19.

This clone has only one observation. The chain links TRBV19 to TRBJ2-2; the match to TRBD2 covers 16 bases. From germline, CDR1 is LNHDA and CDR2 SQIVND (reference sequence). V lost 4 bases and J lost 2; bases outside the gene matches: 4. The CDR3 runs to 18 residues. This CDR3 is CASSTGTSGRGNTGELFF. The DNA of the CDR3 is TGTGCCAGTAGTACCGGGACTAGCGGGAGGGGAAACACCGGGGAGCTGTTTTTT.

This clone was counted a single time. The chain couples TRBV5-4 to TRBJ1-1, with TRBD1 as a possible D gene (5 bases). CDR1 and CDR2 (germline): SGHNT, YYREEE (reference sequence). The CDR3 length is 14 residues. V dropped 3 bases and J dropped 2 bases, with 11 bases sitting between them. This CDR3 reads CASSSGGVNTEAFF. CDR3 in DNA: TGTGCCAGCAGCTCGGGGGGGGTCAACACTGAAGCTTTCTTT.

The chain combines TRBV28 with TRBJ2-7, with TRBD2 identical over 7 bases. V was pared by 6 bases and J by 6 bases, with 8 bases of the junction left unmatched. The CDR3 extends over 13 amino acids. Germline-derived CDR1 and CDR2 are MDHEN and SYDVKM. CDR3 sequence (DNA): TGTGCCAGCAGGGGGGGAGGGACTGGCGAGCAGTACTTC. Protein: CASRGGGTGEQYF.

The chain uses TRBV27 and TRBJ2-3; possibly TRBD1 for D (6 bases). V was trimmed by 6 bases and J by 2 bases, leaving 18 bases between them. CDR1 is MNHEY, CDR2 SMNVEV, per germline (reference sequence). This CDR3 has 16 residues. The CDR3 DNA is TGTGCCAGCAGCCCCAGGGGAACGGGCCTCACAGATACGCAGTATTTT. Translated, it gives CASSPRGTGLTDTQYF.

This clone occurred once. The chain recombines TRBV27 with TRBJ2-5; D is possibly TRBD1 (6 bases). This CDR3 is built from 15 residues. V lost 6 bases to trimming and J lost 0 bases, with 14 bases between them. Germline loops: CDR1 MNHEY, CDR2 SMNVEV (reference sequence). The CDR3 reads CASSLPEGDQETQYF. The CDR3, as DNA: TGTGCCAGCAGCCTCCCAGAGGGGGACCAAGAGACCCAGTACTTC.

This clone was detected a few times. The chain recombines TRBV25-1 with TRBJ1-1; 8 bases match TRBD1. The junction had 7 bases not matched to a gene; V was cut back by 6 bases and J by 1 base. The CDR3 is made up of 15 amino acids. Per the germline V gene, CDR1 is MGHDK and CDR2 is SYGVNS. CDR3 bases: TGTGCCAGCAGAGCTCCAGGGGGCAGGAACACTGAAGCTTTCTTT. Its translation is CASRAPGGRNTEAFF.

The chain has TRBV29-1 and TRBJ2-5, with TRBD2 matching over 11 bases. Trimming cost V 6 bases and J 3 bases; bases outside gene matches: 0. The CDR3 has 12 residues. In germline, CDR1 is SQVTM, CDR2 ANQGSEA. The CDR3 protein is CSVGLAEETQYF. CDR3 bases: TGCAGCGTGGGACTAGCGGAAGAGACCCAGTACTTC.

The CDR3, as DNA: TGTGCCAGCAGCTTAGATCCCAGCTACAATGAGCAGTTCTTC. Protein product: CASSLDPSYNEQFF. The chain has TRBV7-3 and TRBJ2-1; D gene unclear. The V and J ends lost 2 bases and 3 bases respectively, with 8 bases between them. This CDR3 comprises 14 residues. CDR1 is SGHTA and CDR2 is FQGTGA in the germline V gene.

The V and J genes are TRBV9 and TRBJ2-7; TRBD1 matches 8 bases. In germline, CDR1 is SGDLS, CDR2 YYNGEE. The CDR3 has 14 amino acids. Trimming at V came to 2 bases and at J to 5 bases, leaving 6 bases not matched to a gene. CDR3 sequence (DNA): TGTGCCAGCAGCGTCGGACAGGGAGCCCACGAGCAGTACTTC. Encoded protein: CASSVGQGAHEQYF.

This rearrangement joins TRBV15 to TRBJ2-1, with TRBD1 identical over 7 bases. Trimming at V came to 5 bases and at J to 6 bases, leaving 13 bases not matched to a gene. CDR3 length: 16 residues. Germline V gives CDR1 LNHNV, CDR2 YYDKDF (reference sequence). The CDR3 sequence is CATSHLQGISGNEQFF. Here the CDR3 DNA reads TGTGCCACCAGCCATCTACAGGGGATCTCCGGCAATGAGCAGTTCTTC. Filled out from reference TRBV15 and TRBJ2-1, the complete variable domain reads DAMVIQNPRYQVTQFGKPVTLSCSQTLNHNVMYWYQQKSSQAPKLLFHYYDKDFNNEADTPDNFQSRRPNTSFCFLDIRSPGLGDTAMYLCATSHLQGISGNEQFFGPGTRLTVL.

This clone was picked up a small number of times. This sequence joins TRBV7-2 and TRBJ1-1, with TRBD1 matching 7 bases. CDR1 and CDR2 from the germline V gene are SGHTA and FQGNSA. The CDR3 contains 15 residues. V trimming: 0 bases; J trimming: 1 base; junction bases outside the gene matches: 2. CDR3 coding DNA: TGTGCCAGCAGCTTAGCGGGACAGAGGAACACTGAAGCTTTCTTT. Encoded protein: CASSLAGQRNTEAFF.

The rearrangement links TRBV7-9 to TRBJ2-7; the D gene is possibly TRBD1 (6 bases). Between the trimmed V and J ends, which lost 4 bases and 6 bases, there was a span of 19 bases. Germline-derived CDR1 and CDR2 are SEHNR and FQNEAQ (reference sequence). CDR3 length: 15 amino acids. CDR3 amino acids: CASSSSGTRLAEQYF. DNA for the CDR3: TGTGCCAGCAGCTCATCCGGGACAAGGCTAGCCGAGCAGTACTTC.

This chain joins TRBV7-8 and TRBJ2-7, with D tentatively TRBD2 (5 bases). CDR3 length: 12 amino acids. The V and J ends lost 1 base and 7 bases respectively, with 8 bases between them. CDR1 and CDR2 (germline): SGHVS, FQNEAQ. CDR3 amino acids: CASSLGGWEQYF. In DNA form, the CDR3 reads TGTGCCAGCAGCTTAGGAGGGTGGGAGCAGTACTTC. Full variable domain (remainder filled in from reference TRBV7-8 and TRBJ2-7): GAGVSQSPRYKVAKRGQDVALRCDPISGHVSLFWYQQALGQGPEFLTYFQNEAQLDKSGLPSDRFFAERPEGSVSTLKIQRTQQEDSAVYLCASSLGGWEQYFGPGTRLTVT.

The chain joins TRBV27 to TRBJ2-1, with D maybe TRBD2 (6 bases). The CDR3 loop spans 14 amino acids. Germline assignment: CDR1 MNHEY and CDR2 SMNVEV (reference sequence). Trimming shortened V by 1 base and J by 3 bases, and 7 bases separated the two germline ends. The chain's CDR3 is CASSLWGLYNEQFF. In nucleotides, the CDR3 is TGTGCCAGCAGTTTATGGGGACTCTACAATGAGCAGTTCTTC.

This chain joins TRBV19 and TRBJ2-4; D call uncertain. Germline CDR1 and CDR2: LNHDA and SQIVND (reference sequence). V was clipped by 10 bases and J by 0 bases, with 13 bases between them. CDR3 length equals 14 residues. The CDR3 region has the DNA TGTGCCACAAACAGTGCTCTAGCCAAAAACATTCAGTACTTC. This codes for CATNSALAKNIQYF.

This chain joins TRBV9 and TRBJ2-6; 11 bases fit TRBD1. V was pared by 2 bases and J by 4 bases, with 5 bases of the junction left unmatched. The length of the CDR3 is 17 residues. From germline, CDR1 is SGDLS and CDR2 YYNGEE. CDR3 protein: CASSVGQGVPGANVLTF. The CDR3 nucleotides are TGTGCCAGCAGCGTGGGACAGGGGGTGCCCGGGGCCAACGTCCTGACTTTC. The whole variable domain, remainder taken from reference TRBV9 and TRBJ2-6, is DSGVTQTPKHLITATGQRVTLRCSPRSGDLSVYWYQQSLDQGLQFLIQYYNGEERAKGNILERFSAQQFPDLHSELNLSSLELGDSALYFCASSVGQGVPGANVLTFGAGSRLTVL.

The gene calls are TRBV28 and TRBJ1-4, with D perhaps TRBD1 (5 bases). The CDR3 is 14 amino acids. Trimming took 3 bases from V and 8 from J, leaving 13 bases between them. Germline lookup yields CDR1 MDHEN and CDR2 SYDVKM. DNA of the CDR3: TGTGCCAGCAGTTTTGCCCATCGGGGGGAAAAACTGTTTTTT. Translated: CASSFAHRGEKLFF.

This sequence joins TRBV14 and TRBJ2-1, with TRBD2 matching over 9 bases. CDR3 length equals 17 residues. The V segment lost 0 bases and the J segment 8 bases; nucleotides outside the gene matches: 11. CDR1 and CDR2 (germline): SGHDN, FVKESK. The CDR3 DNA sequence: TGTGCCAGCAGCCAAGATTGGGGGCTAGCGGGGCGGGATGAGCAGTTCTTC. Translation: CASSQDWGLAGRDEQFF.

The CDR3 coding sequence is TGTGCCACCAGCCGATCGGGTGTTGGAAACACCATATATTTT. Its translation: CATSRSGVGNTIYF. The J gene is TRBJ1-3, the V gene TRBV15; D gene unclear. The CDR3 runs 14 residues. The V gene's germline CDR1 is LNHNV and CDR2 YYDKDF (reference sequence). V lost 5 bases, J lost 3 bases, and 11 bases lay in between.

This rearrangement joins TRBV6-6 to TRBJ1-6, with 7 bases identical to TRBD1. V was pared by 5 bases and J by 7 bases, with 8 bases of the junction left unmatched. Looked up from germline, CDR1 is MNHNY and CDR2 is SVGAGI (reference sequence). CDR3 length equals 15 residues. The CDR3 DNA sequence: TGTGCCAGCAGTCACCTACAGGGGTGGAATTCACCCCTCCACTTT. It codes for CASSHLQGWNSPLHF.

The gene calls are TRBV5-1 and TRBJ2-1; 11 positions match TRBD2. The V and J ends lost 2 bases and 3 bases, in that order; junction bases with no gene match: 4. The length of the CDR3 is 16 residues. Germline V gene data show CDR1 as SGHRS and CDR2 as YFSETQ. The CDR3, as DNA: TGCGCCAGCAGCTTAATAGCGGGAGGGGTCTACAATGAGCAGTTCTTC. Its protein is CASSLIAGGVYNEQFF.

The genes are TRBV9 and TRBJ2-3, with 10 bases identical to TRBD1. The germline gives CDR1 SGDLS, CDR2 YYNGEE. The CDR3 sequence is 15 residues long. V lost 3 bases and J lost 5; bases outside the gene matches: 6. Here the CDR3 reads CASSATGTGVDTQYF. The CDR3 bases are TGTGCCAGCAGCGCGACCGGGACAGGGGTAGATACGCAGTATTTT.

This chain uses TRBV5-1 with TRBJ2-3; the match to TRBD2 covers 12 bases. Trimming removed 4 bases from V and 3 bases from J; junction bases left unmatched: 6. Germline V lookup: CDR1 SGHRS, CDR2 YFSETQ. The CDR3 covers 16 residues. DNA for the CDR3: TGCGCCAGCAGCCCTATGACTAGCGGGAGAACAGATACGCAGTATTTT. Protein: CASSPMTSGRTDTQYF.

This clone was recorded only once. V is TRBV21-1 and J is TRBJ2-5; the table's D call, TRBD2, has no DNA check behind it. TRBV21-1 is an annotated pseudogene. CDR3 length equals 16 residues. CDR3 protein: CASSNGLRRAGETQYF. The CDR3 coding sequence is TGTGCCAGCAGCAATGGTCTTCGGAGGGCCGGAGAGACCCAGTACTTC.

The chain links TRBV29-1 to TRBJ2-7; 7 bases agree with TRBD1. This CDR3 has 12 amino acids. Germline trimming cut 7 bases from V and 4 bases from J; bases unmatched to any gene: 7. In germline, CDR1 is SQVTM, CDR2 ANQGSEA. The CDR3: CSARQGPYEQYF. The CDR3 DNA reads TGCAGCGCCAGACAGGGACCGTACGAGCAGTACTTC.

This clone was picked up a small number of times. The chain links TRBV11-2 to TRBJ1-4; the D is unclear. CDR3 length: 12 amino acids. Germline CDR1 reads SGHAT; CDR2 reads FQNNGV. V dropped 5 bases and J dropped 6 bases, with 7 bases sitting between them. CDR3 coding DNA: TGTGCCAGCAGCCTCCAGGATGAAAAACTGTTTTTT. Its protein is CASSLQDEKLFF.

The gene calls are TRBV14 and TRBJ2-7; D is uncertain. V lost 2 bases, J lost 4 bases, and 6 bases lay in between. The CDR3 extends over 12 amino acids. Germline V gene lookup returns CDR1 SGHDN and CDR2 FVKESK. CDR3 in DNA: TGTGCCAGCAGCCAATTGCGTTACGAGCAGTACTTC. This sequence encodes CASSQLRYEQYF.

J is TRBJ2-3 and V is TRBV5-5; D is perhaps TRBD1 (6 bases). The germline CDR1 and CDR2 sequences are SGHKS and YYEKEE (reference sequence). The CDR3 totals 15 residues. Trimming left V 3 bases short and J 5 bases short, with 16 bases between. CDR3 residues: CASSSLEGDRDTQYF. The DNA for the CDR3 is TGTGCCAGCAGCTCCCTTGAGGGGGATAGAGATACGCAGTATTTT.

The V call is TRBV28, the J call TRBJ2-7; tentatively, D is TRBD2 (6 bases). The CDR3 loop spans 12 amino acids. Germline CDR1 is MDHEN and CDR2 is SYDVKM. Trimming removed 10 bases from V and 2 bases from J, with 12 bases in between. As DNA, the CDR3 is TGTGCCACCGGGCGGGGTCCCTACGAGCAGTACTTC. This codes for CATGRGPYEQYF.

This sequence joins TRBV6-5 and TRBJ2-7; 7 nucleotides match TRBD1. The CDR3 spans 15 residues. From germline, CDR1 is MNHEY and CDR2 SVGAGI. V lost 6 bases, J lost 2 bases, and 10 bases stayed unmatched. The chain's CDR3 is CASSLDRALPYEQYF. As DNA, the CDR3 is TGTGCCAGCAGCCTCGACAGGGCACTCCCCTACGAGCAGTACTTC.

The rearrangement uses TRBV5-5 and TRBJ2-1; a weak D match, TRBD2 (5 bases). Germline V gene data show CDR1 as SGHKS and CDR2 as YYEKEE (reference sequence). The CDR3 totals 15 residues. V was pared by 5 bases and J by 0 bases, with 12 bases between. The DNA for the CDR3 is TGTGCCAGCAGAAATAGCGCGAGCTCCTACAATGAGCAGTTCTTC. This sequence encodes CASRNSASSYNEQFF.